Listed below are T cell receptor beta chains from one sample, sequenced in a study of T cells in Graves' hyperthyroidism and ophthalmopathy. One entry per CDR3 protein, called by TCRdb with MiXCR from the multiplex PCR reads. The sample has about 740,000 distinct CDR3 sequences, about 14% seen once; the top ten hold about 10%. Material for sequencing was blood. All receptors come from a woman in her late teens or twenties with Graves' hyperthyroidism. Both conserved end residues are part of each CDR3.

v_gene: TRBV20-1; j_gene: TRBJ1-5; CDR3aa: CSARESSGFNQPQHF
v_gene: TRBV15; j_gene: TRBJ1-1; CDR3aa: CATSRGRTEAFF
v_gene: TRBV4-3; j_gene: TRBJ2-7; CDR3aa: CASSHRSSASGEGHEQYF
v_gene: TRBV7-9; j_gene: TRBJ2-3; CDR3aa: CASSLARGAGGTDTQYF
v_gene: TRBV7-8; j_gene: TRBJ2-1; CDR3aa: CASSLSTRELLGEQFF
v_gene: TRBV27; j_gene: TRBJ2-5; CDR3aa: CASGTSGQETQYF
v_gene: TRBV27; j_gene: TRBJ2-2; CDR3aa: CASRGQSAGELFF
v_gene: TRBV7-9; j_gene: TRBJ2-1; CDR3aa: CASSEPTGRYNEQFF
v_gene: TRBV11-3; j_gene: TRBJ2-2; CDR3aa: CASSSAGRASGGELFF
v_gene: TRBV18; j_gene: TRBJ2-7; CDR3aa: CASSPDRGGYEQYF
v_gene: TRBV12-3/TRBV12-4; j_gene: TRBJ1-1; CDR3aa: CASSTWAGNTEAFF
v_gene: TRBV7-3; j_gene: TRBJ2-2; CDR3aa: CASSFTSRANTGELFF
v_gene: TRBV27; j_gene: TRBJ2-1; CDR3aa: CAVRGEGAYNEQFF
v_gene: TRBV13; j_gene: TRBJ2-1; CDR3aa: CASSLGSGLAFSSYNEQFF
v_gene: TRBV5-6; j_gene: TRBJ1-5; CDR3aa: CASSFPSPGGLGIYPGMGNQPQHF
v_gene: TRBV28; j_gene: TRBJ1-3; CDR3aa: CASSVGGGTGNTIYF
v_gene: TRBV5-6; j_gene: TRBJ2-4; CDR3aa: CASTKLGLAGVKNIQYF
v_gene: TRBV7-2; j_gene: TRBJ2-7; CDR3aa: CASSYLPGASYEQYF
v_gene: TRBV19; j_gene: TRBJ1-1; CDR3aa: CASRGGPQLEAFF
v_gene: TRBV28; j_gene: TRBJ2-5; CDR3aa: CASSGGLELQETQYF
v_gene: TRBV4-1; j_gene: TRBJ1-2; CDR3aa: CASSLGPGGLGYTF
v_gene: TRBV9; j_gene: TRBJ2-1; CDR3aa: CASSVVSSGVYNEQFF
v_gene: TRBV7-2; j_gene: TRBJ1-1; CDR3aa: CASSMGQWGTEAFF
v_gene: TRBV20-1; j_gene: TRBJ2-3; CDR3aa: CSARVAGAADTQYF
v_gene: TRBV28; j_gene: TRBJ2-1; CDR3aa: CASSTTGSYNEQFF
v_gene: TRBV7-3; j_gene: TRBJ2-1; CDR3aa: CASSPQRGAPSYNEQFF
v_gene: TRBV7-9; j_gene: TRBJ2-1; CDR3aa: CASSLAHAAGGHEQFF
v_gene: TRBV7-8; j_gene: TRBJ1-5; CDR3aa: CASSPRGNSNQPQHF